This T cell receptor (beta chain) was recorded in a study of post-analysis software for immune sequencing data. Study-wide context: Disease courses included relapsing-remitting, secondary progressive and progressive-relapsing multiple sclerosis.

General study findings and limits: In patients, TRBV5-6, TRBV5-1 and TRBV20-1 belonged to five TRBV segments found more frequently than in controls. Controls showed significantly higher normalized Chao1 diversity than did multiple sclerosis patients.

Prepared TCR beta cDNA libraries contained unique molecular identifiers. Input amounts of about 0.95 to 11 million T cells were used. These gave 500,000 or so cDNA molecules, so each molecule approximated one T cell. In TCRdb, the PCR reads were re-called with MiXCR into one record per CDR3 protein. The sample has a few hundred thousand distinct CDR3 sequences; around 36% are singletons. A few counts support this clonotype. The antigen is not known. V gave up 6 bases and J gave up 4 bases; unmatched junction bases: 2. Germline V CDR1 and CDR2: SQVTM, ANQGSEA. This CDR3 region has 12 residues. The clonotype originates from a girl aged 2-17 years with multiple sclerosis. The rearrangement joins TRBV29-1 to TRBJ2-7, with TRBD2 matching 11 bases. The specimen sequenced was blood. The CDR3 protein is CSVPSGGYEQYF. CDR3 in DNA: TGCAGCGTCCCTAGCGGGGGGTACGAGCAGTACTTC.